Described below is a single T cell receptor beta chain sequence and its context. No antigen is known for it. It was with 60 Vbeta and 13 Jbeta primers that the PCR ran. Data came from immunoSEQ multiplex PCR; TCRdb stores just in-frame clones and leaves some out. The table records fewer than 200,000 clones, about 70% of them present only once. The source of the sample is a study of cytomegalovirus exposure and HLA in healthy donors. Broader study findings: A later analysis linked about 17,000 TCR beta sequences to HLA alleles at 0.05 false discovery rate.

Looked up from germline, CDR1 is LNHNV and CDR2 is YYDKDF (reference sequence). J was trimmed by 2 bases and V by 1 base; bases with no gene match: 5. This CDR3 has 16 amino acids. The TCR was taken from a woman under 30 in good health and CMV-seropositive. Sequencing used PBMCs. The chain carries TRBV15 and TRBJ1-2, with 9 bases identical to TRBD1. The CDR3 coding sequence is TGTGCCACCAGCAGAGGAGGGGACAGGGCGAACTATGGCTACACCTTC. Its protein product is CATSRGGDRANYGYTF.